Each of the 3 T cell receptor beta chains below was sequenced from the same sample in a study of shared clonotypes between healthy human individuals. Sequencing was performed with immunoSEQ multiplex PCR; in TCRdb, only in-frame clones are kept and a portion is missing. The table records roughly 1,600,000 clones, 97% to 99% of them present only once. The sample comprised naive CD4+ T cells sorted from blood. Subset noted: CD45RA+ positively selected. The receptors shown here come from a man younger than 40 in good health.

The rearrangement joins TRBV10-2 to TRBJ1-1; unclear D gene. From germline, CDR1 is WSHSY and CDR2 SAAADI. The CDR3 extends over 12 amino acids. Trimming took off 4 bases at V and 3 bases at J, with 6 bases between the two ends. The CDR3: CASSGRDTEAFF. CDR3 sequence (DNA): TGCGCCAGCAGTGGGAGGGACACTGAAGCTTTCTTT.

This chain joins TRBV7-9 and TRBJ1-5, with TRBD1 as a possible D gene (6 bases). The V gene lost 3 bases and the J gene lost 4 bases, with 13 bases spanning the gap. The CDR3 totals 15 residues. Looked up from germline, CDR1 is SEHNR and CDR2 is FQNEAQ (reference sequence). CDR3 coding DNA: TGTGCCAGCAGCTTGGACAGCGGAGTTAATCAGCCCCAGCATTTT. Translated: CASSLDSGVNQPQHF.

The J gene is TRBJ2-1, the V gene TRBV11-3, with 15 bases identical to TRBD2. Germline lookup yields CDR1 SGHNT and CDR2 YENEEA. The CDR3 consists of 17 residues. V gave up 5 bases and J gave up 7 bases; unmatched junction bases: 9. CDR3 protein: CASSPGTSGRSGNEQFF. DNA for the CDR3: TGTGCCAGCAGCCCTGGGACTAGCGGGAGGTCAGGTAATGAGCAGTTCTTC.